These 21 T cell receptor beta chains were sequenced from one sample in a study of PD-1 blockade in classical Hodgkin lymphoma. Generated by immunoSEQ multiplex PCR, the TCRdb table keeps only in-frame clones and is missing some. The repertoire holds tens of thousands of clones, with 85% to 90% as singletons. Relapse was seen in all patients after autologous stem cell transplantation, and brentuximab vedotin exposure was variable. Sequencing used peripheral blood mononuclear cells (PBMCs), obtained at baseline. These receptors all stem from a human donor with classical Hodgkin lymphoma.

The CDR3 sequence: CAWSRSNEQFF. CDR3 sequence (DNA): TGTGCCTGGAGCCGAAGCAATGAGCAGTTCTTC. The chain joins TRBV30 to TRBJ2-1; D remains unclear. Trimming stripped 3 bases from V and 6 bases from J, with 6 bases between. There are 11 residues in the CDR3. Looked up from germline, CDR1 is GTSNPN and CDR2 is SVGIG (reference sequence).

The sample holds a few counts of this clone. This rearrangement joins TRBV30 to TRBJ1-6; tentatively, D is TRBD1 (5 bases). From germline, CDR1 is GTSNPN and CDR2 SVGIG (reference sequence). The CDR3 is made up of 12 amino acids. The ends were cut back, 8 bases at V and 10 bases at J, with 15 bases in the middle. Here the CDR3 DNA reads TGTGCCGGCAGGGTCGTAGGGTCACCCCTCCACTTT. It yields the protein CAGRVVGSPLHF.

The chain uses TRBV18 and TRBJ2-3; D is undetermined. The V and J ends lost 3 bases and 5 bases respectively, with 18 bases between them. The length of the CDR3 is 16 residues. CDR1 is KGHSH and CDR2 is LQKENI in the germline V gene. CDR3 sequence: CASSPSLVGSRDTQYF. In DNA, the CDR3 is TGTGCCAGCTCACCTAGTCTAGTTGGATCCAGAGATACGCAGTATTTT.

This chain joins TRBV27 and TRBJ1-1, with unresolved D. V gave up 1 base and J gave up 4 bases, with 7 bases separating them. The CDR3 runs 13 residues. Per the germline V gene, CDR1 is MNHEY and CDR2 is SMNVEV (reference sequence). The CDR3 nucleotides are TGTGCCAGCAGTTTATTTGAGTTCACTGAAGCTTTCTTT. Its translation: CASSLFEFTEAFF.

The J gene is TRBJ2-7, the V gene TRBV5-8; tentatively, D is TRBD2 (6 bases). The germline V and J ends were trimmed by 4 bases and 5 bases, with 19 bases remaining between them. The CDR3 contains 15 residues. Per germline, CDR1 SGHTS and CDR2 YDEGEE. CDR3 nucleotide sequence: TGTGCCAGCAGCCGCCGATCGGGGGTAGGGAACGAGCAGTACTTC. Its protein is CASSRRSGVGNEQYF.

This chain joins TRBV10-1 and TRBJ1-2; TRBD1 agrees at 7 bases. The CDR3 has 14 amino acids. The junction had 6 bases not matched to a gene; V was cut back by 0 bases and J by 8 bases. Germline CDR1 WNHNN, CDR2 SYGVQD (reference sequence). CDR3 sequence: CASSESGTAVGYTF. The DNA for the CDR3 is TGCGCCAGCAGTGAGTCAGGGACAGCCGTCGGCTACACCTTC.

The count of this clone is one. The chain links TRBV27 to TRBJ2-7; D call uncertain. CDR3 length equals 13 residues. Trimming pared 5 bases from V and 3 bases from J, leaving 11 bases between. CDR1 MNHEY and CDR2 SMNVEV come from the germline V gene (reference sequence). Written as DNA, the CDR3 is TGTGCCAGCAGTCGTTTCTCAGGCTACGAGCAGTACTTC. Residues: CASSRFSGYEQYF.

The CDR3 region is CSVGGSNQPQHF. The DNA of the CDR3 is TGCAGCGTTGGGGGAAGCAATCAGCCCCAGCATTTT. V usage is TRBV29-1 and J usage is TRBJ1-5; no reliable D call. The CDR3 is 12 residues long. The V end lost 4 bases, the J end lost 1 base, and 5 bases lay between the germline ends. Germline-derived CDR1 and CDR2 are SQVTM and ANQGSEA.

The rearrangement uses TRBV9 and TRBJ2-3; maybe TRBD2 (7 bases). Germline V gene lookup returns CDR1 SGDLS and CDR2 YYNGEE. This CDR3 is 17 amino acids long. Trimming cost V 0 bases and J 4 bases, with 18 bases left between them. The CDR3, as DNA: TGTGCCAGCAGCGTAGGGGGAGGGGGGTTTACCCCAGATACGCAGTATTTT. This codes for CASSVGGGGFTPDTQYF.

The rearrangement links TRBV18 to TRBJ2-1; the D gene is possibly TRBD2 (6 bases). CDR3 length: 14 amino acids. V shed 3 bases and J shed 9 bases, with 15 bases lying between them. The V gene's germline CDR1 is KGHSH and CDR2 LQKENI. CDR3 nucleotides: TGTGCCAGCTCACCCGGGCGGGGTCTGCTTGAGCAGTTCTTC. Residues: CASSPGRGLLEQFF. The variable domain in full, completed from reference TRBV18 and TRBJ2-1, reads NAGVMQNPRHLVRRRGQEARLRCSPMKGHSHVYWYRQLPEEGLKFMVYLQKENIIDESGMPKERFSAEFPKEGPSILRIQQVVRGDSAAYFCASSPGRGLLEQFFGPGTRLTVL.

The genes are TRBV4-2 and TRBJ2-2; 9 bases line up with TRBD2. J lost 6 bases, V lost 2 bases, and 7 bases had no gene match. The germline CDR1 and CDR2 sequences are LGHNA and YNFKEQ. The CDR3 length is 16 residues. The CDR3 is CASSQNGLAGSGELFF. CDR3 bases: TGTGCCAGCAGCCAAAACGGGCTAGCGGGGTCCGGGGAGCTGTTTTTT.

The chain recombines TRBV6-6 with TRBJ2-3; D not certain. Germline lookup yields CDR1 MNHNY and CDR2 SVGAGI (reference sequence). The V end was cut by 0 bases, the J end by 4 bases, with 5 bases between. The CDR3 covers 13 residues. The CDR3 protein is CASSYSTADTQYF. The CDR3 DNA sequence: TGTGCCAGCAGTTACTCGACGGCAGATACGCAGTATTTT.

V is TRBV19 and J is TRBJ1-5, with TRBD1 as a possible D gene (6 bases). CDR1 is LNHDA and CDR2 is SQIVND in the germline V gene (reference sequence). The CDR3 has 15 residues. Trimming pared 6 bases from V and 1 base from J, leaving 13 bases between. The DNA of the CDR3 is TGTGCCAGTAGAGGACAGAAAAGGAGCAATCAGCCCCAGCATTTT. It is translated as CASRGQKRSNQPQHF.

V usage is TRBV19 and J usage is TRBJ1-5, with 7 bases matching TRBD1. The ends lost 5 bases at V and 0 bases at J; junction bases unmatched: 7. CDR3 length: 16 amino acids. Per germline, CDR1 LNHDA and CDR2 SQIVND (reference sequence). The CDR3 loop reads CASSSRDSYSNQPQHF. CDR3 bases: TGTGCCAGTAGTTCCCGGGACAGCTATAGCAATCAGCCCCAGCATTTT.

The chain uses TRBV10-2 and TRBJ2-3; D remains unclear. CDR1 and CDR2 (germline): WSHSY, SAAADI. The V end lost 3 bases, the J end lost 6 bases, and 25 bases lay between the germline ends. The CDR3 spans 18 residues. The CDR3 DNA is TGCGCCAGCAGTGAATCCCATGGGTGGGAAAGGGCTTATGATACGCAGTATTTT. This gives the protein CASSESHGWERAYDTQYF.

V usage is TRBV7-3 and J usage is TRBJ2-7; TRBD1 is a possible D gene (6 bases). The CDR3 has 15 residues. Germline CDR1 reads SGHTA; CDR2 reads FQGTGA. Trimming pared 2 bases from V and 3 bases from J, leaving 14 bases between. CDR3 coding DNA: TGTGCCAGCAGCTTATCAGGCTCCAGGGGCTACGAGCAGTACTTC. Translating gives CASSLSGSRGYEQYF.

This clone appeared a few times. V usage is TRBV19 and J usage is TRBJ1-1, with 8 bases that match TRBD1. The CDR3 is made up of 13 amino acids. Germline V gene data show CDR1 as LNHDA and CDR2 as SQIVND (reference sequence). Germline trimming cut 10 bases from V and 9 bases from J; bases unmatched to any gene: 13. The CDR3 bases are TGTGCCATCTTAGGACAGGGCGGGCGAAAAGCTTTCTTT. Translation: CAILGQGGRKAFF.

The V call is TRBV7-2, the J call TRBJ1-1; D call uncertain. The germline V gene has CDR1 SGHTA and CDR2 FQGNSA. The ends were cut back, 6 bases at V and 6 bases at J, with 14 bases in the middle. The CDR3 sequence is 13 residues long. Here the CDR3 DNA reads TGTGCCAGCAGTCCTACCTACGGGTCTGAAGCTTTCTTT. This gives the protein CASSPTYGSEAFF.

The V call is TRBV27, the J call TRBJ2-7; 10 bases are a match to TRBD2. Per germline, CDR1 MNHEY and CDR2 SMNVEV (reference sequence). The V gene end was trimmed by 1 base and the J gene end by 3 bases; junction bases not matched to a gene: 3. CDR3 length equals 15 residues. CDR3: CASSLLVAGGYEQYF. DNA of the CDR3: TGTGCCAGCAGTTTATTAGTAGCGGGGGGCTACGAGCAGTACTTC.

The V and J genes are TRBV7-9 and TRBJ1-2; D is unresolved. This CDR3 is 11 amino acids long. V dropped 5 bases and J dropped 3 bases, with 4 bases sitting between them. From germline, CDR1 is SEHNR and CDR2 FQNEAQ (reference sequence). CDR3 in DNA: TGTGCCAGCAGCCCGGACTATGGCTACACCTTC. Amino acid sequence: CASSPDYGYTF.

The chain couples TRBV2 to TRBJ1-5; tentatively, D is TRBD1 (5 bases). The germline gives CDR1 SNHLY, CDR2 FYNNEI. V lost 1 base, J lost 5 bases, and 12 bases lay in between. CDR3 length: 15 residues. CDR3 DNA: TGTGCCAGCAGTGAAGAGGGGACCGTCTATCAGCCCCAGCATTTT. The encoded protein is CASSEEGTVYQPQHF.